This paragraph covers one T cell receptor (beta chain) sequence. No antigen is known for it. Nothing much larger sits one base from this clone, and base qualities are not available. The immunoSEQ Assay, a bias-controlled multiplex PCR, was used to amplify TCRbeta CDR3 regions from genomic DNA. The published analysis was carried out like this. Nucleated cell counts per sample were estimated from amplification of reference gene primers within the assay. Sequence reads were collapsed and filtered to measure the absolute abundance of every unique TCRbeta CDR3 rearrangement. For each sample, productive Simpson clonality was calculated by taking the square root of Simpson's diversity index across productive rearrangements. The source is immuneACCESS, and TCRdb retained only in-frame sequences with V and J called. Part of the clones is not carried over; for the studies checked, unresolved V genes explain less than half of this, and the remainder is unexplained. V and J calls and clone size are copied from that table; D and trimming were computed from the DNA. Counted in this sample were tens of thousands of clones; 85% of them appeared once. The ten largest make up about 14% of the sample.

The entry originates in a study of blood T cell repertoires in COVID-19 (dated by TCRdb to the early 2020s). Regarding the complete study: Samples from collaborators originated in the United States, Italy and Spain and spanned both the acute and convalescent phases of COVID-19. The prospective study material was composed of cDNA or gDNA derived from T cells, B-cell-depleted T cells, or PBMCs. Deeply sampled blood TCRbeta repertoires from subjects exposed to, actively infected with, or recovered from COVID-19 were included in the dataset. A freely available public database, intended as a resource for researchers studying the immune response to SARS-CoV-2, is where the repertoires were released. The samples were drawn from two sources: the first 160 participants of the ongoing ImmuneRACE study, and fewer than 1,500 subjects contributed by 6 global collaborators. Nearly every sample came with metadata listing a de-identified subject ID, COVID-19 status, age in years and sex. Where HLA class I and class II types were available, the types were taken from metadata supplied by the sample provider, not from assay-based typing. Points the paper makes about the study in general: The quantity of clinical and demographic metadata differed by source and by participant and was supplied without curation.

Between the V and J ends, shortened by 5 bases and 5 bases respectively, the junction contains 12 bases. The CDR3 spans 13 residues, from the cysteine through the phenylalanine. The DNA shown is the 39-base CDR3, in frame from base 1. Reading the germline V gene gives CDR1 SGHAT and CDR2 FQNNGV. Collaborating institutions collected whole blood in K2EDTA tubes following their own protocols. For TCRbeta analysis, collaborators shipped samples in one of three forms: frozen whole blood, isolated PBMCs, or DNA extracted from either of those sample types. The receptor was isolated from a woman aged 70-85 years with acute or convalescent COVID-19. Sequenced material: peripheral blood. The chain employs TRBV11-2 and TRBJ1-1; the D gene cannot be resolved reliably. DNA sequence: TGTGCCAGCAGCCTACACGAGGGAACTGAAGCTTTCTTT. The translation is CASSLHEGTEAFF.